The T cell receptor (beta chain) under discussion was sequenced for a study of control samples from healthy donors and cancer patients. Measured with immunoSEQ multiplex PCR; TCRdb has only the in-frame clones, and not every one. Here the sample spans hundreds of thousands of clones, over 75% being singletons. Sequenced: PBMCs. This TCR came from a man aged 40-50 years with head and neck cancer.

CDR3 residues: CATSPDGQETQYF. As DNA, the CDR3 is TGTGCCACCAGCCCGGACGGTCAAGAGACCCAGTACTTC. The chain employs TRBV15 and TRBJ2-5; no clear D gene. The CDR3 is 13 amino acids. Trimming removed 5 bases at V and 2 bases at J, with 9 bases between. Germline assignment: CDR1 LNHNV and CDR2 YYDKDF (reference sequence).